This paragraph reports one TCR beta chain. The antigen is unknown. The sample belongs to a study of Tregs in tolerant kidney transplant recipients. Study information: The nonmyeloablative bone marrow transplants came from related graft donors, with transient mixed chimerism. Whole-study findings and limits: Few patients were studied, so findings need validation in larger groups.

This CDR3 is built from 12 residues. CDR1 is WSHSY and CDR2 is SAAADI in the germline V gene. The V and J ends lost 6 bases and 7 bases, in that order; junction bases with no gene match: 4. The repertoire was sequenced with immunoSEQ multiplex PCR; TCRdb's copy has only in-frame clones and lacks some. This sample has more than 60,000 clones, with approximately 88% found just once. CD4+CD25+CD127- Tregs, CD4+CD25- non-Tregs, CD4 and CD8 cells were sorted. This TCR derives from a human donor who received a combined kidney and bone marrow transplant. The J gene is TRBJ2-5, the V gene TRBV10-2, with TRBD1 identical over 8 bases. The sample in question was CD4+ T cells from blood, obtained before the transplant. The CDR3 loop reads CASRDRVGTQYF. The CDR3 DNA is TGCGCCAGCAGGGACAGGGTGGGGACCCAGTACTTC.